These 3 T cell receptor beta chains share one sample of origin, sequenced in a study of blood T cells in healthy people across ages. The authors ran a second PCR of roughly 6 to 11 cycles using a sample-barcoded 5' primer and a J-beta primer mix. From the 5' RACE reads, TCRdb called clonotypes with MiXCR, one entry per CDR3 protein. The top ten hold roughly 13% of the sample, which has approximately 940,000 distinct CDR3 sequences, roughly 50% seen once. What was sequenced was blood. The receptors here all came from a man aged 25-45 years in good health.

The chain recombines TRBV11-3 with TRBJ1-2, with 9 bases lining up with TRBD1. The V segment lost 5 bases and the J segment 7 bases; nucleotides outside the gene matches: 14. CDR1 and CDR2 from the germline V gene are SGHNT and YENEEA. The CDR3 is 16 amino acids. This CDR3 is CASSPGQGAPHGGYTF. The CDR3, as DNA: TGTGCCAGCAGCCCGGGACAGGGTGCCCCACATGGTGGCTACACCTTC. Full variable domain (missing parts from reference TRBV11-3 and TRBJ1-2): EAGVVQSPRYKIIEKKQPVAFWCNPISGHNTLYWYLQNLGQGPELLIRYENEEAVDDSQLPKDRFSAERLKGVDSTLKIQPAELGDSAVYLCASSPGQGAPHGGYTFGSGTRLTVV.

The chain carries TRBV20-1 and TRBJ1-1; 9 bases are a match to TRBD1. The CDR3 extends over 16 amino acids. Germline lookup yields CDR1 DFQATT and CDR2 SNEGSKA (reference sequence). Trimming cost V 6 bases and J 2 bases; bases outside gene matches: 13. The CDR3 protein is CSANARDRAINTEAFF. DNA of the CDR3: TGCAGTGCCAACGCCCGGGACAGGGCAATAAACACTGAAGCTTTCTTT.

V is TRBV12-5 and J is TRBJ1-2; no definite D call. Germline V gene lookup returns CDR1 LGHNT and CDR2 FRNRAP. Trimming cost V 1 base and J 8 bases, with 8 bases left between them. This CDR3 is 12 amino acids long. The CDR3 DNA sequence: TGTGCTAGTGGTTTGGAGACGGGAGGCTACACCTTC. It encodes CASGLETGGYTF.